Sequencing of this TCR beta chain was carried out in a study of identifying expanded T cells in peripheral blood. Overall study findings and caveats: Technical replicates showed around 1.3 changed clones; about 2 weeks approximately 16; four weeks 19.

This CDR3 is built from 15 residues. Germline-derived CDR1 and CDR2 are MDHEN and SYDVKM. Trimming stripped 2 bases from V and 0 bases from J, with 10 bases between. With respect to this clone: What it binds is unknown.

No infections or other immune events were documented during collection. Produced via immunoSEQ multiplex PCR; TCRdb's table is partial and in-frame only. The sample yields around 90,000 clones, approximately 88% seen once. Sequenced input: blood. The V call is TRBV28, the J call TRBJ2-5; no firm D call. This clonotype originated in a person aged 18-70 years in good health. As DNA, the CDR3 is TGTGCCAGCAGTTTACTTTCTGAATACCAAGAGACCCAGTACTTC. Its translation is CASSLLSEYQETQYF.